One TCR beta chain is described in this entry. Its target is not known. The protocol was immunoSEQ multiplex PCR, while the TCRdb copy is restricted to in-frame clones and leaves out a portion. The data contain 130,000 to 150,000 clones, 91% of them singletons. The CDR3 sequence is 18 residues long. Trimming took off 0 bases at V and 0 bases at J, with 15 bases between the two ends. Germline CDR1 and CDR2: SEHNR and FQNEAQ (reference sequence). These data belong to a study of T cell responses to AZD1222 COVID-19 vaccine. Study summary: Pooled in the analysis were second doses at about 4 or about 12 weeks.

Findings of the study overall: Increases in Spike-specific TCR breadth and depth were seen after two AZD1222 doses. Unmutated variant regions are reportedly targeted by nearly half of spike-specific TCRs.

The genes are TRBV7-9 and TRBJ2-4, with D tentatively TRBD1 or TRBD2 (6 bases each). Specimen: peripheral blood, collected on day 0 of AZD1222 vaccination. This clonotype originated in an adult in good health. The CDR3 nucleotides read TGTGCCAGCAGCTTAGCCACAGGGACTTCTCTAGCCAAAAACATTCAGTACTTC. Its translation: CASSLATGTSLAKNIQYF.